The entry that follows covers one T cell receptor beta chain sequence. Its antigen remains unknown. This sample was taken from a study of post-analysis software for immune sequencing data. Study observations and caveats: About 5 TRBV segments were more frequent in patients than controls; TRBV5-6, TRBV5-1 and TRBV20-1 belonged to this group. Diversity measured as normalized Chao1 was significantly lower in multiple sclerosis patients than in controls.

The CDR3 runs to 11 residues. CDR1 and CDR2 from the germline V gene are SQVTM and ANQGSEA. With 7 bases removed from V and 5 bases from J, the gap between germline ends came to 12 bases. Unique molecular identifiers were carried by the TCR beta cDNA libraries. Yield was about 500,000 cDNA molecules from approximately 0.91 to 9.4 million T cells. Using its own MiXCR run on the PCR reads, TCRdb lists one record per CDR3 protein. The profile shows hundreds of thousands of distinct CDR3 sequences, 25% to 30% of them singletons. The sequence derives from a girl aged 5-17 years with multiple sclerosis. The sequencing input was blood. The chain has TRBV29-1 and TRBJ2-7; no definite D call. The chain's CDR3 is CSALIRDEQYF. The CDR3, as DNA: TGCAGCGCACTGATCCGGGACGAGCAGTACTTC.